The 5 T cell receptor beta chains presented below share a single source sample, sequenced in a study of blood T cells in healthy people across ages. Primers used in a second PCR of about 6 to 11 cycles were a sample-barcoded 5' primer and a J-beta primer mix. TCRdb re-called the 5' RACE reads with MiXCR, one entry per CDR3 protein. Of some 900,000 distinct CDR3 sequences in the sample, around 49% are singletons; the top ten hold about an eighth. Sample: blood. The receptors shown here come from a man aged 25 to 40 in good health.

This chain connects TRBV20-1 to TRBJ2-1, with 9 bases lining up with TRBD1. V lost 6 bases, J lost 4 bases, and 7 bases stayed unmatched. Germline-derived CDR1 and CDR2 are DFQATT and SNEGSKA (reference sequence). This CDR3 region has 14 residues. CDR3 protein: CSAIPGQGYNEQFF. The DNA of the CDR3 is TGCAGTGCCATCCCGGGACAGGGATACAATGAGCAGTTCTTC.

The chain recombines TRBV9 with TRBJ2-3, with D perhaps given as TRBD1 or TRBD2 (5 bases each). Germline loops: CDR1 SGDLS, CDR2 YYNGEE. The CDR3 sequence is 16 residues long. V was trimmed by 0 bases and J by 5 bases, leaving 16 bases between them. Written as DNA, the CDR3 is TGTGCCAGCAGCGTAGGGGGACGCCGAGGGATAGATACGCAGTATTTT. Translation: CASSVGGRRGIDTQYF.

Turning to this clonotype: This may stem from a read error, because a much larger clone lies one nucleotide away. V gene TRBV4-2 combines with J gene TRBJ2-1, with a possible D match to TRBD1 (6 bases). CDR1 LGHNA and CDR2 YNFKEQ come from the germline V gene. The V end was cut by 4 bases, the J end by 6 bases, with 16 bases between. CDR3 length: 15 amino acids. The CDR3 loop is CASSPGQRAINEQFF. DNA for the CDR3: TGTGCCAGCAGCCCAGGACAGAGGGCGATCAATGAGCAGTTCTTC.

The chain carries TRBV4-1 and TRBJ2-5, with D uncertain. TRBJ2-7 matches the DNA end more closely, so the J call is doubtful. The CDR3 contains 17 residues. Germline V gives CDR1 MGHRA, CDR2 YSYEKL. The CDR3 bases are TGCGCCAGCAGCCAAGTTGTACAGAAAAACATGAGGTACGAGCAGTACTTC. Translating it yields CASSQVVQKNMRYEQYF.

This clonotype has just a few counts. The chain couples TRBV6-5 to TRBJ2-7; possible D gene TRBD1, 5 bases. With 6 bases removed from V and 4 bases from J, the gap between germline ends came to 16 bases. CDR3 length: 14 amino acids. Germline assignment: CDR1 MNHEY and CDR2 SVGAGI. The CDR3 DNA reads TGTGCCAGCAGCATTGGGCAGGGTGGGTACGAGCAGTACTTC. It specifies CASSIGQGGYEQYF.